This passage covers 27 T cell receptor beta chains from one sample sequenced in a study of cytomegalovirus exposure and HLA in healthy donors. The table came from immunoSEQ multiplex PCR; TCRdb's copy has only in-frame clones and leaves some out. The table records a few hundred thousand clones, about 86% of them present only once. Sequencing was performed on PBMCs. These TCRs come from a woman aged 18-35 years in good health and CMV-seronegative.

The chain combines TRBV6-6 with TRBJ1-1; 8 bases are shared with TRBD1. CDR3 length: 14 amino acids. Germline V gene lookup returns CDR1 MNHNY and CDR2 SVGAGI (reference sequence). Unmatched junction bases numbered 11, after V lost 5 bases and J lost 9 bases. This CDR3 reads CASSSRGQVTQAFF. CDR3 coding DNA: TGTGCCAGCAGTAGCCGGGGACAGGTTACCCAAGCTTTCTTT.

This chain connects TRBV2 to TRBJ2-2; D remains ambiguous. CDR3 length equals 13 residues. V dropped 7 bases and J dropped 0 bases, with 6 bases sitting between them. CDR1 is SNHLY and CDR2 is FYNNEI in the germline V gene. The CDR3 bases are TGTGCCAGCAAATTAACGAACACCGGGGAGCTGTTTTTT. It encodes CASKLTNTGELFF.

The gene calls are TRBV5-1 and TRBJ2-1; TRBD1 agrees at 9 bases. The germline gives CDR1 SGHRS, CDR2 YFSETQ. This CDR3 comprises 15 residues. V shed 7 bases, J shed 2 bases, and the junction held 7 bases outside the gene matches. CDR3 in DNA: TGCGCCAGCGACGCCGGGACAGGGCCCTACAATGAGCAGTTCTTC. Translating gives CASDAGTGPYNEQFF.

V and J are TRBV6-1 and TRBJ2-3; maybe TRBD2 (5 bases). V was cut by 3 bases and J by 2 bases, with 18 bases left in between. This CDR3 has 17 residues. Germline CDR1 and CDR2: MNHNS and SASEGT. The CDR3 region has the DNA TGTGCCAGCAGTGATTATTGGGCTTCGGGGTCCACAGATACGCAGTATTTT. This codes for CASSDYWASGSTDTQYF.

The chain carries TRBV2 and TRBJ2-3; D remains ambiguous. Trimming pared 6 bases from V and 2 bases from J, leaving 18 bases between. Per germline, CDR1 SNHLY and CDR2 FYNNEI. The CDR3 consists of 16 residues. The CDR3 DNA follows: TGTGCCAGCAGCGCCGTAGATGGGCCACTCACAGATACGCAGTATTTT. Protein: CASSAVDGPLTDTQYF. Based on the CDR3 plus reference TRBV2 and TRBJ2-3, the full variable domain is EPEVTQTPSHQVTQMGQEVILRCVPISNHLYFYWYRQILGQKVEFLVSFYNNEISEKSEIFDDQFSVERPDGSNFTLKIRSTKLEDSAMYFCASSAVDGPLTDTQYFGPGTRLTVL.

This chain uses TRBV19 with TRBJ1-1; D is possibly TRBD1 (5 bases). Germline V lookup: CDR1 LNHDA, CDR2 SQIVND (reference sequence). Trimming left V 6 bases short and J 1 base short, with 15 bases between. The CDR3 covers 15 residues. The CDR3 loop is CASRTTGLSNTEAFF. The DNA for the CDR3 is TGTGCCAGTAGAACAACGGGACTGTCGAACACTGAAGCTTTCTTT.

The V gene is TRBV7-2, the J gene TRBJ2-7; D is possibly TRBD1 (7 bases). Germline loops: CDR1 SGHTA, CDR2 FQGNSA. Trimming took off 3 bases at V and 0 bases at J, with 15 bases between the two ends. CDR3 size: 16 residues. The CDR3 region is CASSLTGRRLSYEQYF. The CDR3 DNA follows: TGTGCCAGCAGCTTGACAGGGAGGAGACTCTCCTACGAGCAGTACTTC.

This clone was seen just once. The chain is built from TRBV27 and TRBJ2-3, with 11 positions matching TRBD1. With 0 bases clipped from V and 4 bases from J, the junction kept 6 bases outside the gene matches. Germline V gene data show CDR1 as MNHEY and CDR2 as SMNVEV (reference sequence). This CDR3 comprises 17 residues. CDR3 nucleotide sequence: TGTGCCAGCAGTTTATCCCGGACAGGGGGCTGGGCAGATACGCAGTATTTT. Its protein is CASSLSRTGGWADTQYF.

The chain joins TRBV28 to TRBJ2-3, with TRBD2 identical over 11 bases. The CDR3 is made up of 14 amino acids. Trimming removed 3 bases from V and 4 bases from J; junction bases left unmatched: 0. In germline, CDR1 is MDHEN, CDR2 SYDVKM. In DNA, the CDR3 is TGTGCCAGCAGTTTTAGCGGGAGGGCAGATACGCAGTATTTT. Translating it yields CASSFSGRADTQYF.

The chain joins TRBV11-2 to TRBJ1-3; D gene ambiguous. The CDR3 length is 14 residues. CDR1 is SGHAT, CDR2 FQNNGV, per germline. V lost 8 bases, J lost 0 bases, and 11 bases lay in between. The CDR3, as DNA: TGTGCCAGCCCACGGGTGGGCTCTGGAAACACCATATATTTT. Its protein product is CASPRVGSGNTIYF.

This rearrangement joins TRBV5-4 to TRBJ1-1; maybe TRBD1 (6 bases). Germline V CDR1 and CDR2: SGHNT, YYREEE (reference sequence). The CDR3 length is 15 residues. Trimming cost V 0 bases and J 1 base, with 10 bases left between them. DNA of the CDR3: TGTGCCAGCAGCTTGGTTCCAGGGGAGAACACTGAAGCTTTCTTT. Translated, it gives CASSLVPGENTEAFF.

This chain connects TRBV27 to TRBJ2-3; 7 positions match TRBD2. Germline V lookup: CDR1 MNHEY, CDR2 SMNVEV (reference sequence). The V gene end was trimmed by 5 bases and the J gene end by 4 bases; junction bases not matched to a gene: 18. The CDR3 is made up of 18 amino acids. CDR3 sequence (DNA): TGTGCCAGCAGTGCAACGACTACGGGAGGTGCGGGATCAGATACGCAGTATTTT. It encodes CASSATTTGGAGSDTQYF.

V is TRBV29-1 and J is TRBJ1-3; weak D call: TRBD1 (5 bases). Germline V gives CDR1 SQVTM, CDR2 ANQGSEA. The V gene lost 2 bases and the J gene lost 1 base, with 12 bases spanning the gap. CDR3 length equals 15 residues. CDR3 sequence (DNA): TGCAGCGTTGAAAGGCCGGGGACTTCTGGAAACACCATATATTTT. It encodes CSVERPGTSGNTIYF.

V usage is TRBV20-1 and J usage is TRBJ2-5; D not certain. The germline V gene has CDR1 DFQATT and CDR2 SNEGSKA (reference sequence). V lost 6 bases to trimming and J lost 4 bases, with 9 bases between them. This CDR3 has 11 amino acids. The CDR3 sequence is CSAPTIETQYF. The CDR3 nucleotides read TGCAGTGCGCCTACCATAGAGACCCAGTACTTC.

This chain uses TRBV4-2 with TRBJ2-7, with 9 bases lining up with TRBD2. This CDR3 contains 17 residues. Trimming at V came to 0 bases and at J to 4 bases, leaving 10 bases not matched to a gene. Germline CDR1 reads LGHNA; CDR2 reads YNFKEQ. CDR3 bases: TGTGCCAGCAGCCAAGATCACCGAGCGGGAGGATTATACGAGCAGTACTTC. It is translated as CASSQDHRAGGLYEQYF.

The table lists this clone with a few counts. This sequence joins TRBV27 and TRBJ1-2; D remains ambiguous. The germline V gene encodes CDR1 MNHEY and CDR2 SMNVEV (reference sequence). V lost 6 bases, J lost 7 bases, and 18 bases lay in between. The CDR3 has 14 residues. This chain's CDR3 is CASSLSGEYGGYTF. CDR3 coding DNA: TGTGCCAGCAGCCTCTCCGGGGAGTATGGTGGCTACACCTTC.

CDR3 DNA: TGTGCCAGCAGTTACTCTACGGGGCTGGGGAGGACTGAAGCTTTCTTT. It codes for CASSYSTGLGRTEAFF. V is TRBV6-6 and J is TRBJ1-1; tentatively, D is TRBD1 (5 bases). The V gene lost 0 bases and the J gene lost 5 bases, with 16 bases spanning the gap. The CDR3 length is 16 residues. CDR1 and CDR2 (germline): MNHNY, SVGAGI (reference sequence).

The rearrangement links TRBV4-3 to TRBJ1-2; the D is unclear. Trimming left V 4 bases short and J 5 bases short, with 14 bases between. This CDR3 has 14 residues. Germline V gene data show CDR1 as LGHNA and CDR2 as YSLEER. The chain's CDR3 is CASSPGKQIYGYTF. The CDR3 DNA is TGCGCCAGCAGCCCTGGAAAACAGATATATGGCTACACCTTC.

V and J are TRBV7-8 and TRBJ2-1; D uncertain. V was clipped by 3 bases and J by 2 bases, with 14 bases between them. Germline V gene data show CDR1 as SGHVS and CDR2 as FQNEAQ. The CDR3 spans 16 residues. The CDR3 nucleotides read TGTGCCAGCAGCTTGAGTGCTCGCTCTCCCTACAATGAGCAGTTCTTC. Its protein product is CASSLSARSPYNEQFF.

V usage is TRBV21-1 and J usage is TRBJ1-2. TRBV21-1 is a pseudogene. This CDR3 spans 16 amino acids. The CDR3 spells CASSKGGGTTGCGYTF. In nucleotides, the CDR3 is TGTGCCAGCAGCAAGGGCGGGGGGACGACAGGGTGTGGCTACACCTTC.

V and J are TRBV28 and TRBJ2-7; 8 bases fit TRBD1. Germline assignment: CDR1 MDHEN and CDR2 SYDVKM. The CDR3 totals 15 residues. The junction had 5 bases not matched to a gene; V was cut back by 2 bases and J by 2 bases. The CDR3 DNA is TGTGCCAGCAGTTTAGTGGACAGGGATACCTACGAGCAGTACTTC. As protein: CASSLVDRDTYEQYF.

The chain is built from TRBV27 and TRBJ2-1, with 8 bases aligning to TRBD2. After removal of 2 bases from V and 8 bases from J, the junction contained 11 bases not matched to a gene. The V gene's germline CDR1 is MNHEY and CDR2 SMNVEV (reference sequence). The CDR3 has 16 residues. The CDR3: CASSLTSSGSRYEQFF. The DNA of the CDR3 is TGTGCCAGCAGTTTAACATCCAGCGGGAGTCGGTATGAGCAGTTCTTC.

J is TRBJ2-2 and V is TRBV2; 10 nucleotides align to TRBD2. The length of the CDR3 is 17 residues. V gave up 5 bases and J gave up 1 base; unmatched junction bases: 7. Germline V gene sequence: CDR1 SNHLY, CDR2 FYNNEI. The CDR3 sequence is CASSFIAGGQNTGELFF. The CDR3 DNA follows: TGTGCCAGCAGTTTTATAGCGGGAGGCCAGAACACCGGGGAGCTGTTTTTT.

The V gene is TRBV27, the J gene TRBJ2-7; 7 bases fit TRBD1. Losses at the gene ends were 8 bases for V and 0 bases for J; bases not matched to a gene: 10. The CDR3 contains 15 residues. Germline V gene sequence: CDR1 MNHEY, CDR2 SMNVEV (reference sequence). CDR3 protein: CASLRWDRPSYEQYF. The CDR3 nucleotides are TGTGCCAGCCTCAGATGGGACAGACCCTCCTACGAGCAGTACTTC.

V gene TRBV28 combines with J gene TRBJ2-3; TRBD2 aligns across 13 bases. This CDR3 is 17 amino acids long. Losses at the gene ends were 6 bases for V and 1 base for J; bases not matched to a gene: 7. Germline-derived CDR1 and CDR2 are MDHEN and SYDVKM. CDR3 sequence (DNA): TGTGCCAGCAGCTCCGGACTAGCGGGAGCAGGCACAGATACGCAGTATTTT. The encoded protein is CASSSGLAGAGTDTQYF.

The rearrangement joins TRBV18 to TRBJ2-1; 10 nucleotides line up with TRBD2. J lost 6 bases, V lost 6 bases, and 11 bases had no gene match. The V gene's germline CDR1 is KGHSH and CDR2 LQKENI. CDR3 size: 16 residues. CDR3 DNA: TGTGCCAGCTCGTCAGTCCCGGGACTAGCGATCAATGAGCAGTTCTTC. This translates into CASSSVPGLAINEQFF.

The chain recombines TRBV7-9 with TRBJ1-2, with D tentatively TRBD1 (5 bases). Germline CDR1 SEHNR, CDR2 FQNEAQ (reference sequence). The germline V and J ends were trimmed by 5 bases and 5 bases, with 18 bases remaining between them. There are 15 residues in the CDR3. The CDR3 region is CASSRNRDGGYGYTF. The DNA for the CDR3 is TGTGCCAGCAGCCGTAACCGGGACGGGGGGTATGGCTACACCTTC.